Listed below are T cell receptor beta chains from one sample, sequenced in a study of blood T cell repertoires in COVID-19. Clones were sequenced by immunoSEQ multiplex PCR, and TCRdb holds only the in-frame ones, with some missing. The sample has fewer than 200,000 clones; approximately 87% are singletons. Material for sequencing was PBMCs or T cells enriched from blood (not recorded which). These receptors were taken from a woman aged 50 to 60 who had recovered from COVID-19. Each CDR3 is given without its conserved first and last residue. Each record gives: V gene, J gene, CDR3 protein.

>TRBV9|TRBJ2-5
ASSVGLRGVIEETQY
>TRBV7-2|TRBJ2-2
ASSLAGVGTGELF
>TRBV7-9|TRBJ2-3
ASSSQGSTSTDTQY
>TRBV19|TRBJ1-2
ATRGQGRGYT
>TRBV6-5|TRBJ2-2
ASISSSGSGELF
>TRBV2|TRBJ1-5
ASSPSGHQPQH
>TRBV10-3|TRBJ1-5
AISDQTGSNQPQH
>TRBV12-3/TRBV12-4|TRBJ1-3
ASSMDRGNTIY
>TRBV5-1|TRBJ2-5
ASTLQETQY
>TRBV9|TRBJ1-3
ASSVGGQNGNTIY
>TRBV7-2|TRBJ1-2
ASTSSTGGYT
>TRBV27|TRBJ2-3
ASSLSRALGTSGGRGTDTQY
>TRBV6-1|TRBJ1-1
ASSEVWGQSEAF
>TRBV19|TRBJ2-3
ASGTGYTQY
>TRBV19|TRBJ1-4
ASSQGTEKLF